One sample yielded the 12 T cell receptor beta chains listed below, sequenced in a study of blood T cells in healthy people across ages. With a J-beta primer mix and a sample-barcoded 5' primer, a second PCR ran about 6 to 11 cycles. MiXCR was run by TCRdb on the 5' RACE reads, yielding one entry per CDR3 protein. The sample includes about 1,500,000 distinct CDR3 sequences, roughly 27% of them seen just once. The specimen sequenced was blood. The receptors stem from a woman aged 25 to 39 in good health.

In this sample, this clonotype turned up a few times. The chain is built from TRBV6-5 and TRBJ2-4, with 7 bases identical to TRBD2. This CDR3 contains 17 residues. V was pared by 2 bases and J by 13 bases, with 20 bases of the junction left unmatched. Germline assignment: CDR1 MNHEY and CDR2 SVGAGI. The CDR3 sequence is CASSYKISGPGNNEQYF. The CDR3 DNA reads TGTGCCAGCAGTTACAAGATTAGCGGGCCAGGTAACAATGAGCAGTACTTC.

At least ten counts were recorded for this clonotype. This chain joins TRBV5-1 and TRBJ2-7, with D unclear. This CDR3 has 10 residues. V was shortened by 7 bases and J by 2 bases, with 4 bases between the two germline ends. The germline V gene has CDR1 SGHRS and CDR2 YFSETQ. The CDR3 loop is CASPTYEQYF. The CDR3, as DNA: TGCGCCAGCCCAACCTACGAGCAGTACTTC.

This clonotype was found a few times. CDR3 protein: CASLPPGAGGDTQYF. DNA for the CDR3: TGTGCCAGTCTCCCCCCCGGGGCAGGGGGAGATACGCAGTATTTT. J is TRBJ2-3 and V is TRBV27, with 7 bases matching TRBD1. The V segment lost 9 bases and the J segment 5 bases; nucleotides outside the gene matches: 14. Germline CDR1 and CDR2: MNHEY and SMNVEV (reference sequence). This CDR3 contains 15 residues.

The V and J genes are TRBV20-1 and TRBJ2-7; 7 bases are a match to TRBD1. Trimming took 5 bases from V and 0 from J; bases not matched to a gene: 10. CDR3 size: 15 residues. CDR1 DFQATT and CDR2 SNEGSKA come from the germline V gene (reference sequence). This CDR3 reads CSARDSLRSSYEQYF. CDR3 DNA: TGCAGTGCTCGGGACAGCCTTAGGAGCTCCTACGAGCAGTACTTC.

This clonotype was seen a few times. The chain joins TRBV30 to TRBJ1-5; 9 bases match TRBD1. V shed 2 bases and J 4 bases; nucleotides not matched to a gene: 3. This CDR3 region has 14 residues. Germline lookup yields CDR1 GTSNPN and CDR2 SVGIG (reference sequence). Here the CDR3 reads CAWSSGQGNQPQHF. The CDR3 DNA reads as TGTGCCTGGAGTTCAGGACAGGGGAATCAGCCCCAGCATTTT. The variable domain in full, with the rest retrieved from reference TRBV30 and TRBJ1-5, is SQTIHQWPATLVQPVGSPLSLECTVEGTSNPNLYWYRQAAGRGLQLLFYSVGIGQISSEVPQNLSASRPQDRQFILSSKKLLLSDSGFYLCAWSSGQGNQPQHFGDGTRLSIL.

The sample holds a few counts of this clonotype. This chain joins TRBV7-3 and TRBJ2-5; D not resolved. CDR1 and CDR2 (germline): SGHTA, FQGTGA. With 1 base removed from V and 3 bases from J, the gap between germline ends came to 6 bases. The CDR3 is 13 amino acids. CDR3 in DNA: TGTGCCAGCAGCTTAATCCATAAAGAGACCCAGTACTTC. The encoded protein is CASSLIHKETQYF.

CDR3 DNA sequence: TGCAGTGCTCCCATCATAACAAAAGAGACCCAGTACTTC. It codes for CSAPIITKETQYF. V and J are TRBV20-1 and TRBJ2-5, with D hard to call. Deletions cut 5 bases from V and 3 bases from J, with 13 bases between. From germline, CDR1 is DFQATT and CDR2 SNEGSKA (reference sequence). There are 13 residues in the CDR3.

This clonotype appeared a few times. The rearrangement uses TRBV21-1 and TRBJ2-7; the tabulated D call, TRBD2, remains unverified against the DNA. TRBV21-1 is classified as a pseudogene. The CDR3 loop spans 18 amino acids. The CDR3 region is CASSTQPSGAQSSYEQYF. CDR3 coding DNA: TGTGCCAGCAGCACCCAACCGTCTGGGGCCCAGAGCTCCTACGAGCAGTACTTC.

The V call is TRBV6-1, the J call TRBJ2-1, with TRBD1 matching over 10 bases. CDR3 length: 12 amino acids. With V trimmed by 8 bases and J by 8 bases, 3 bases remained unmatched. The germline V gene has CDR1 MNHNS and CDR2 SASEGT. The CDR3 DNA is TGTGCCAGCGGGACAGGGGAGCATGAGCAGTTCTTC. Amino acid sequence: CASGTGEHEQFF.

The CDR3 nucleotides read TGTGCCAGCAGCGGGGACGATTCTGAAGCTTTCTTT. Protein product: CASSGDDSEAFF. V usage is TRBV3-1 and J usage is TRBJ1-1; perhaps TRBD1 as D (5 bases). The CDR3 has 12 amino acids. The germline gives CDR1 LGHDT, CDR2 YNNKEL (reference sequence). Trimming left V 5 bases short and J 6 bases short, with 10 bases between.

This clonotype was counted many times. The chain is built from TRBV4-1 and TRBJ2-1, with 10 bases lining up with TRBD2. V trimming: 2 bases; J trimming: 9 bases; junction bases outside the gene matches: 10. This CDR3 spans 16 amino acids. CDR1 and CDR2 from the germline V gene are MGHRA and YSYEKL. The CDR3 sequence: CASSQPIAGGVSEQFF. In DNA, the CDR3 is TGCGCCAGCAGCCAACCTATAGCGGGGGGAGTAAGTGAGCAGTTCTTC.

As to this clonotype: The junction departs from germline at one end; a sequencing error may be responsible. J is TRBJ2-3 and V is TRBV10-3, with TRBD2 matching 14 bases. Germline CDR1 reads ENHRY; CDR2 reads SYGVKD. The CDR3 contains 15 residues. CDR3 amino acids: CASGRLAGGIDAQYF. CDR3 in DNA: TGTGCCAGTGGCCGACTAGCGGGGGGGATAGATGCGCAGTATTTT.